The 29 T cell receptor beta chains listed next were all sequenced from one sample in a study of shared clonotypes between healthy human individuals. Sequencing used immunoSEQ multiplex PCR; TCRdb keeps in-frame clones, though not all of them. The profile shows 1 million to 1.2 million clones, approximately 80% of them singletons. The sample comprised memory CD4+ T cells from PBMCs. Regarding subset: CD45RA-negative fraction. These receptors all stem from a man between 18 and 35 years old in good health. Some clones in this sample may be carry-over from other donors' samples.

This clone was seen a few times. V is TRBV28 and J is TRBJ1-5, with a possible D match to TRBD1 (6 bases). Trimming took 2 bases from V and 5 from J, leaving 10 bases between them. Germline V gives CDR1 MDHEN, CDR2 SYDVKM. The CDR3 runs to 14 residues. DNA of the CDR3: TGTGCCAGCAGTTTACCGCGGACAGATCAGCCCCAGCATTTT. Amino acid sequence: CASSLPRTDQPQHF.

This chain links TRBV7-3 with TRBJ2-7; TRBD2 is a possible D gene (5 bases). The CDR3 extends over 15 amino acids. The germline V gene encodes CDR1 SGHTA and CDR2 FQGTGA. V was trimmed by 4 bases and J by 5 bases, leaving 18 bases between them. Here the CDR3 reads CASSYGKQYHHEQYF. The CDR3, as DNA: TGTGCCAGCAGCTACGGGAAGCAGTATCATCACGAGCAGTACTTC.

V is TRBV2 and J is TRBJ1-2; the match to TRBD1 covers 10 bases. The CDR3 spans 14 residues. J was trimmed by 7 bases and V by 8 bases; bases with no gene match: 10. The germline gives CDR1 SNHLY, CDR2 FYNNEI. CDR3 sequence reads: CASAPGTGVSGYTF. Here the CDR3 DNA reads TGTGCCAGCGCCCCCGGGACAGGGGTTAGTGGCTACACCTTC.

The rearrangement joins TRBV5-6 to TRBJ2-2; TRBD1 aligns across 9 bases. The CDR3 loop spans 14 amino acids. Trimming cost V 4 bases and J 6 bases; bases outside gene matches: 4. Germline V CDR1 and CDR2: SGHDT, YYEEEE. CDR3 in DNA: TGTGCCAGCAGCCCGGACAGGGGTGCCGGGGAGCTGTTTTTT. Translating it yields CASSPDRGAGELFF.

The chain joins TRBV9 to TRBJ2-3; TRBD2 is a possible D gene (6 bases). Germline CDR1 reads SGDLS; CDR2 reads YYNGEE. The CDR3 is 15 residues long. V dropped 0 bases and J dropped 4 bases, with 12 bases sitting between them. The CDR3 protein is CASSVVGGRSDTQYF. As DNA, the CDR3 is TGTGCCAGCAGCGTAGTGGGTGGGAGGTCAGATACGCAGTATTTT.

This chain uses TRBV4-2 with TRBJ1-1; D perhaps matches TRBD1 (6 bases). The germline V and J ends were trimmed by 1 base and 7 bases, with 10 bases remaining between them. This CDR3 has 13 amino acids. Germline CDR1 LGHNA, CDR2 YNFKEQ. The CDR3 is CASSQVEGGEAFF. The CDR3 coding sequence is TGTGCCAGCAGCCAAGTGGAAGGGGGTGAAGCTTTCTTT.

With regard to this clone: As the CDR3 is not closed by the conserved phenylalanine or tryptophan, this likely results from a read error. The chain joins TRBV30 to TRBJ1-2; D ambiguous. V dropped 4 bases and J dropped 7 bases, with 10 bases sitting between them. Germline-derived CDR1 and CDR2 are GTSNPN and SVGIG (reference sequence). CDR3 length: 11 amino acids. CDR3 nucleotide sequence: TGTGCCTGGACCTTAGGAGGTGGCTACACCTCC. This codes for CAWTLGGGYTS.

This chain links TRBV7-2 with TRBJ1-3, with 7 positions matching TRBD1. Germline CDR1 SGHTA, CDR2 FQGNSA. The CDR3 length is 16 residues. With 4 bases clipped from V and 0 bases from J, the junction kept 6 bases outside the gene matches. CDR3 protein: CASSSGTALSGNTIYF. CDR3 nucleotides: TGTGCCAGCAGCTCCGGGACAGCCCTCTCTGGAAACACCATATATTTT.

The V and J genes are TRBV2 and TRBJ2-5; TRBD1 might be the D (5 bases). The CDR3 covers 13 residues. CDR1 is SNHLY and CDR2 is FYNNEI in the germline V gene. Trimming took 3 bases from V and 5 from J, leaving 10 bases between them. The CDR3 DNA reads TGTGCCAGCAGTGACTCAGGGAAGGAGACCCAGTACTTC. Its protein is CASSDSGKETQYF. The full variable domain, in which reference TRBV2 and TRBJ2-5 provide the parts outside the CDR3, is EPEVTQTPSHQVTQMGQEVILRCVPISNHLYFYWYRQILGQKVEFLVSFYNNEISEKSEIFDDQFSVERPDGSNFTLKIRSTKLEDSAMYFCASSDSGKETQYFGPGTRLLVL.

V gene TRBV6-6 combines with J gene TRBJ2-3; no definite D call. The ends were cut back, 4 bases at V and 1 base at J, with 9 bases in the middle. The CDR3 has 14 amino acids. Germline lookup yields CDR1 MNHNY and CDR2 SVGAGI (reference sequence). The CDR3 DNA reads TGTGCCAGCAGTTTAACGACGGGCACAGATACGCAGTATTTT. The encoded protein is CASSLTTGTDTQYF.

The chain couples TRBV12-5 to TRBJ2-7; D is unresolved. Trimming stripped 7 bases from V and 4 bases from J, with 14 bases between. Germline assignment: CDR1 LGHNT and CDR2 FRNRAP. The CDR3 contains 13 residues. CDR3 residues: CASVLGFPYEQYF. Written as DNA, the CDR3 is TGTGCTAGTGTTCTGGGTTTTCCGTACGAGCAGTACTTC.

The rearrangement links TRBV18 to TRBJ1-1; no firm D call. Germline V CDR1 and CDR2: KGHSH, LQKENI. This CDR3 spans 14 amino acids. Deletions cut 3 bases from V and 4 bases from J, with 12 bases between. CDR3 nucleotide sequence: TGTGCCAGCTCACCTCTCGATTCGAGCACTGAAGCTTTCTTT. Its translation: CASSPLDSSTEAFF.

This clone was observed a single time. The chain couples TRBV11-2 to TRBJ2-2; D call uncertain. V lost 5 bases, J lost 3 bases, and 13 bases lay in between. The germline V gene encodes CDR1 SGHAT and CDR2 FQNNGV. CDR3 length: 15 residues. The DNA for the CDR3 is TGTGCCAGCAGCCCCAGCTTTTGGGACACCGGGGAGCTGTTTTTT. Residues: CASSPSFWDTGELFF.

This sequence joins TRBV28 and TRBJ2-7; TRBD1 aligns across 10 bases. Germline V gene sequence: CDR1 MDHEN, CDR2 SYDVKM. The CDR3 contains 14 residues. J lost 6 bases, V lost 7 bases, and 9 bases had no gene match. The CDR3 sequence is CASTRQGAPFEQYF. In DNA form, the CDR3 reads TGTGCCAGCACCCGACAGGGGGCCCCCTTCGAGCAGTACTTC.

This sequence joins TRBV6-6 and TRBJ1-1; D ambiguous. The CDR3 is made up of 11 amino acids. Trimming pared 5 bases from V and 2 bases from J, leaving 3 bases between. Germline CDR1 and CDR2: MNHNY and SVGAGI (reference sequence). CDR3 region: CASSINTEAFF. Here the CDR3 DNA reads TGTGCCAGCAGTATCAACACTGAAGCTTTCTTT.

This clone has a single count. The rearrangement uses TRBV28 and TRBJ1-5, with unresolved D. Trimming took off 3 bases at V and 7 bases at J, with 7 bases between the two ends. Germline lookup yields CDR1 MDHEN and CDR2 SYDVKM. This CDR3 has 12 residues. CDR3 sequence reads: CASSFRFQPQHF. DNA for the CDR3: TGTGCCAGCAGTTTCAGATTCCAGCCCCAGCATTTT. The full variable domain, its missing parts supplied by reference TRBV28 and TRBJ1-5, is DVKVTQSSRYLVKRTGEKVFLECVQDMDHENMFWYRQDPGLGLRLIYFSYDVKMKEKGDIPEGYSVSREKKERFSLILESASTNQTSMYLCASSFRFQPQHFGDGTRLSIL.

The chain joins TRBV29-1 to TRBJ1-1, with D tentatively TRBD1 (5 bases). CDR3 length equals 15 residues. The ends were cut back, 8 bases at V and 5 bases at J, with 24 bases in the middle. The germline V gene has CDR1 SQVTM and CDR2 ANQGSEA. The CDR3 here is CSSLEGVAGRTEAFF. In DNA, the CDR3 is TGCAGCTCACTTGAAGGGGTCGCAGGGCGAACTGAAGCTTTCTTT.

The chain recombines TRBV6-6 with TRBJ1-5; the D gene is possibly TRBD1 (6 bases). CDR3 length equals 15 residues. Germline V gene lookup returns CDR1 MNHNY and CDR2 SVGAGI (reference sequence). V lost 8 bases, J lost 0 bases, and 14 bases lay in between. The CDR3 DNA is TGTGCCAGCGGAACAGGGAGGGTTAGCAATCAGCCCCAGCATTTT. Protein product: CASGTGRVSNQPQHF.

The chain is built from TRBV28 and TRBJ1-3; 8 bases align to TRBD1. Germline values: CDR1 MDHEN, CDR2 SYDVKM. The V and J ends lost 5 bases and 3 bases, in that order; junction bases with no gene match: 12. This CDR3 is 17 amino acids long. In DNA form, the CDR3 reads TGTGCCAGCAGTCCCCTCGGTGGGACAGGTTATGGAAACACCATATATTTT. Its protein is CASSPLGGTGYGNTIYF.

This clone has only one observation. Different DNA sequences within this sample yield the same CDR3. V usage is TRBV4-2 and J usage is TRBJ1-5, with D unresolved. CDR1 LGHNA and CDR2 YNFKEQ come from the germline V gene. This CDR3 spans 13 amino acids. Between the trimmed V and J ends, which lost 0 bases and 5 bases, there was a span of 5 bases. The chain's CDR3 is CASSQEGDQPQHF. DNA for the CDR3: TGTGCCAGCAGCCAAGAAGGTGATCAGCCCCAGCATTTT.

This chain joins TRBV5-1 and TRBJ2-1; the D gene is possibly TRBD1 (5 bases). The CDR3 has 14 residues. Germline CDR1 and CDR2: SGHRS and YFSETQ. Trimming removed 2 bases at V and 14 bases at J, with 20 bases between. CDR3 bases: TGCGCCAGCAGCTTAGGCGACCGGTGGGGCCGGGAGTTCTTC. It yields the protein CASSLGDRWGREFF.

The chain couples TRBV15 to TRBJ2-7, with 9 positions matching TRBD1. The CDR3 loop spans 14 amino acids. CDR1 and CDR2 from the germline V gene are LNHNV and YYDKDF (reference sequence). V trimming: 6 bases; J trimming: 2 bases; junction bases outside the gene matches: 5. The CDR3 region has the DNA TGTGCCACCAGACCGGGACAGGGCCCCTACGAGCAGTACTTC. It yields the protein CATRPGQGPYEQYF.

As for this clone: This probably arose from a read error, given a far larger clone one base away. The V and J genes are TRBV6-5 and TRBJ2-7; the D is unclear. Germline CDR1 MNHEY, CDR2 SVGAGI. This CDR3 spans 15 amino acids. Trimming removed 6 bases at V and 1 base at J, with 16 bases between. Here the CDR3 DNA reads TGTGCCAGCAGCGTCTCTACGAACTCATCCTACGAGCAGTACTTC. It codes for CASSVSTNSSYEQYF.

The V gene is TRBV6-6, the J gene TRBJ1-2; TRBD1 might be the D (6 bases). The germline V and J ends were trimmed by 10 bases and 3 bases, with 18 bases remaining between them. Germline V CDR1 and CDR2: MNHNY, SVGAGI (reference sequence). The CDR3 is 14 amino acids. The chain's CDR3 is CATTPGWTDYGYTF. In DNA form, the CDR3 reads TGTGCCACCACGCCCGGGTGGACAGACTATGGCTACACCTTC.

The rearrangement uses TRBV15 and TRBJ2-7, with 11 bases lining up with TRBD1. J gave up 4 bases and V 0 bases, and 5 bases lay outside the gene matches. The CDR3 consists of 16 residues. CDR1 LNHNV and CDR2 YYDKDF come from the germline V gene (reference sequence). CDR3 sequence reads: CATSRDPGTGGYEQYF. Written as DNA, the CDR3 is TGTGCCACCAGCAGAGATCCCGGGACAGGGGGATACGAGCAGTACTTC. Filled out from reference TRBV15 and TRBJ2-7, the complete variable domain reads DAMVIQNPRYQVTQFGKPVTLSCSQTLNHNVMYWYQQKSSQAPKLLFHYYDKDFNNEADTPDNFQSRRPNTSFCFLDIRSPGLGDTAMYLCATSRDPGTGGYEQYFGPGTRLTVT.

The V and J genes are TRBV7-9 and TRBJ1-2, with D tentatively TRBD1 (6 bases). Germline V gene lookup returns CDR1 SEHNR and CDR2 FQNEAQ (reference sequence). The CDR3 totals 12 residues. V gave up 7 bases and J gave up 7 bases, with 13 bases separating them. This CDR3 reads CASISTGFGYTF. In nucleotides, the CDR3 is TGTGCCAGCATTAGTACAGGGTTTGGCTACACCTTC.

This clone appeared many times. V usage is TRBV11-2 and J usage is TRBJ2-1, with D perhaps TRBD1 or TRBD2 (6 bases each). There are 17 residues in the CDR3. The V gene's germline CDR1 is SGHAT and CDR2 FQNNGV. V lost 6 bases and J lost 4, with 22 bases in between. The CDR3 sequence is CASSPPSGAYTYNEQFF. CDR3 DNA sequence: TGTGCCAGCAGTCCTCCCTCGGGGGCGTATACATACAATGAGCAGTTCTTC.

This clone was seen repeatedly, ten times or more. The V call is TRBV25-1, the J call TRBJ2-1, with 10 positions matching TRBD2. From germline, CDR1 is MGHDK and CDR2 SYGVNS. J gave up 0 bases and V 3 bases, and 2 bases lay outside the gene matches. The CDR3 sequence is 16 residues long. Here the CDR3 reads CASSDSSGSSYNEQFF. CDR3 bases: TGTGCCAGCAGTGATTCTAGCGGGAGCTCCTACAATGAGCAGTTCTTC.

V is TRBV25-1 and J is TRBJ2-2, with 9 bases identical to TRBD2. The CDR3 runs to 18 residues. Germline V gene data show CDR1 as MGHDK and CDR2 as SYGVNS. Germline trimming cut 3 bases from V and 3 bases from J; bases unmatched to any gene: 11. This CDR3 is CASSDGGWLAGYTGELFF. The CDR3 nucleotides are TGTGCCAGCAGTGATGGGGGGTGGCTAGCGGGATACACCGGGGAGCTGTTTTTT.